The clone carrying this T cell receptor (beta chain) was counted many times. Regions amplified from RNA transcripts were the TCR beta CDR3 regions. A set of HTBI primers served as the primers for a first-round RT-PCR of the TCR CDR3. TCRdb used MiXCR to reprocess the multiplex PCR reads, holding one entry per CDR3 protein. This sample has a few hundred thousand distinct CDR3 sequences, with roughly 13% found just once. This CDR3 is built from 15 residues. Germline V gene sequence: CDR1 MNHNS, CDR2 SASEGT. J gave up 7 bases and V 8 bases, and 11 bases lay outside the gene matches. This sample is part of a study of T cells in Graves' hyperthyroidism and ophthalmopathy.

What was sequenced was blood. This clonotype was obtained from a woman under 30 with Graves' hyperthyroidism. The rearrangement joins TRBV6-1 to TRBJ2-1; 10 bases map to TRBD2. CDR3 region: CASGNGTSVYNEQFF. The CDR3 DNA reads as TGTGCCAGCGGTAACGGGACTAGCGTCTATAATGAGCAGTTCTTC.